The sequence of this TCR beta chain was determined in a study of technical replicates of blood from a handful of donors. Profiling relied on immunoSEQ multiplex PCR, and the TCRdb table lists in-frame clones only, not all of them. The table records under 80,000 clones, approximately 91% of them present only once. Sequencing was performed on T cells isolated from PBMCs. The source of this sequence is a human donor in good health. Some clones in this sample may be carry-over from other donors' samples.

The CDR3 region is CASSFQGRLGNEQFF. The CDR3 DNA reads TGTGCCAGCAGCTTCCAAGGTAGACTGGGCAATGAGCAGTTCTTC. The chain is built from TRBV5-6 and TRBJ2-1; D ambiguous. Deletions cut 2 bases from V and 6 bases from J, with 15 bases between. The CDR3 length is 15 residues. Germline CDR1 SGHDT, CDR2 YYEEEE.